This T cell receptor beta chain was retrieved from a study of cytomegalovirus exposure and HLA in healthy donors. Sequenced by immunoSEQ multiplex PCR; TCRdb stores in-frame clones only, minus some. The sample contains some 200,000 clones, roughly 86% of which appear only once. This clone was counted between two and nine times. Separation from the approximately 720-subject first cohort characterized the 120-subject validation cohort, to which the donors belonged. The receptor's source is a young man in good health and CMV-seropositive. Material: PBMCs.

The CDR3 spells CASSLFSLYGYTF. The DNA of the CDR3 is TGTGCCAGCAGCTTATTCTCCCTCTATGGCTACACCTTC. The chain couples TRBV7-9 to TRBJ1-2; D unclear. Deletions cut 2 bases from V and 4 bases from J, with 8 bases between. The CDR3 is 13 amino acids. Germline V CDR1 and CDR2: SEHNR, FQNEAQ (reference sequence).